The 28 T cell receptor beta chains below all came from one sample that was sequenced in a study of control samples from healthy donors and cancer patients. Clones were sequenced by immunoSEQ multiplex PCR, and TCRdb holds only the in-frame ones, with some missing. The table lists some 110,000 clones, 83% of them singletons. Sequenced input: blood. The receptors stem from a woman in her forties or fifties in good health.

The CDR3: CASSQSPDRDHGYTF. In nucleotides, the CDR3 is TGCGCCAGCAGCCAATCTCCTGACAGGGATCATGGCTACACCTTC. The chain combines TRBV4-3 with TRBJ1-2; TRBD1 agrees at 7 bases. Germline trimming cut 2 bases from V and 6 bases from J; bases unmatched to any gene: 9. The length of the CDR3 is 15 residues. Germline CDR1 and CDR2: LGHNA and YSLEER.

The J gene is TRBJ1-1, the V gene TRBV28; D perhaps matches TRBD1 (6 bases). Trimming cost V 2 bases and J 0 bases, with 13 bases left between them. Germline lookup yields CDR1 MDHEN and CDR2 SYDVKM. The CDR3 contains 16 residues. The CDR3 is CASSLLDSLMNTEAFF. The CDR3 region has the DNA TGTGCCAGCAGTTTACTGGACAGCCTCATGAACACTGAAGCTTTCTTT.

This chain joins TRBV24-1 and TRBJ2-7, with D maybe TRBD2 (6 bases). CDR1 is KGHDR, CDR2 SFDVKD, per germline. V shed 7 bases and J shed 3 bases, with 21 bases lying between them. CDR3 length equals 16 residues. CDR3 coding DNA: TGTGCCACCAGCGGAGGAAAAAGAGGGGAGGACTACGAGCAGTACTTC. The encoded protein is CATSGGKRGEDYEQYF.

The V gene is TRBV21-1, the J gene TRBJ1-2; the table gives TRBD1 as D, unverified against the DNA. TRBV21-1 is described as a pseudogene. The CDR3 loop spans 20 amino acids. The CDR3 DNA reads as TGTGCCAGCAGCAAAGAAGCGTCCCCCGGACAGGGGGATTCCAACTATGGCTACACCTTC. Translated: CASSKEASPGQGDSNYGYTF.

This clone has a single count. The rearrangement links TRBV9 to TRBJ2-3; 7 nucleotides match TRBD2. Germline-derived CDR1 and CDR2 are SGDLS and YYNGEE. J was trimmed by 2 bases and V by 4 bases; bases with no gene match: 13. This CDR3 comprises 17 residues. Here the CDR3 DNA reads TGTGCCAGCAGCCCCGGGCTAGCGGAGGAGTTCACAGATACGCAGTATTTT. This sequence encodes CASSPGLAEEFTDTQYF.

The chain has TRBV19 and TRBJ1-5, with D possibly TRBD1 on 5 matching bases. The CDR3 is 15 residues long. The germline V gene encodes CDR1 LNHDA and CDR2 SQIVND (reference sequence). The V gene lost 5 bases and the J gene lost 5 bases, with 16 bases spanning the gap. The CDR3 DNA is TGTGCCAGTAGTCCCCCCGGGGGATGGCATCAGCCCCAGCATTTT. It specifies CASSPPGGWHQPQHF.

The chain has TRBV9 and TRBJ2-7; 9 bases agree with TRBD1. J lost 5 bases, V lost 4 bases, and 19 bases had no gene match. This CDR3 comprises 18 residues. Germline CDR1 SGDLS, CDR2 YYNGEE. For the CDR3, the DNA is TGTGCCAGCAGCCTCACCCCTCGCCCAACAGGGGGCAACCACGAGCAGTACTTC. This sequence encodes CASSLTPRPTGGNHEQYF.

J is TRBJ2-6 and V is TRBV10-3; TRBD1 is a possible D gene (5 bases). CDR1 and CDR2 (germline): ENHRY, SYGVKD. The CDR3 contains 17 residues. V was shortened by 0 bases and J by 3 bases, with 12 bases between the two germline ends. The CDR3 region is CAISESRASGGANVLTF. CDR3 nucleotides: TGTGCCATCAGTGAGTCCAGGGCGAGTGGTGGGGCCAACGTCCTGACTTTC.

This chain connects TRBV6-4 to TRBJ2-4, with D unclear. V was cut by 1 base and J by 0 bases, with 13 bases left in between. This CDR3 has 17 amino acids. Germline assignment: CDR1 MRHNA and CDR2 SNTAGT. As DNA, the CDR3 is TGTGCCAGCAGTGACTTGTGGTTGTCCCTAGCCAAAAACATTCAGTACTTC. Its protein product is CASSDLWLSLAKNIQYF.

The rearrangement uses TRBV27 and TRBJ1-3; TRBD1 might be the D (6 bases). Germline lookup yields CDR1 MNHEY and CDR2 SMNVEV (reference sequence). The germline V and J ends were trimmed by 6 bases and 3 bases, with 18 bases remaining between them. The CDR3 consists of 16 residues. The CDR3 here is CASSPFWGASGNTIYF. As DNA, the CDR3 is TGTGCCAGCAGCCCCTTCTGGGGGGCGAGTGGAAACACCATATATTTT.

V usage is TRBV6-6 and J usage is TRBJ1-4, with a possible D match to TRBD1 (6 bases). V shed 2 bases and J shed 5 bases, with 15 bases lying between them. This CDR3 contains 16 residues. The V gene's germline CDR1 is MNHNY and CDR2 SVGAGI (reference sequence). CDR3: CASSYPFGGANEKLFF. Written as DNA, the CDR3 is TGTGCCAGCAGTTACCCCTTCGGGGGGGCCAATGAAAAACTGTTTTTT.

This clone was seen once. The chain joins TRBV3-1 (or the pseudogene TRBV3-2) to TRBJ2-3, with D unclear. Germline CDR1 and CDR2: LGHDT and YNNKEL (reference sequence). The CDR3 length is 16 residues. V lost 0 bases and J lost 4, with 14 bases in between. The CDR3 DNA is TGTGCCAGCAGCCAAGAGAGTCTTTCCCTACCAGATACGCAGTATTTT. Translating gives CASSQESLSLPDTQYF.

This sequence joins TRBV4-3 and TRBJ2-1, with unresolved D. Germline V lookup: CDR1 LGHNA, CDR2 YSLEER. The CDR3 covers 15 residues. V lost 2 bases and J lost 4, with 12 bases in between. The CDR3: CASSQNPPPYNEQFF. The CDR3 coding sequence is TGCGCCAGCAGCCAAAACCCACCTCCTTACAATGAGCAGTTCTTC.

The chain carries TRBV4-1 and TRBJ2-7; no definite D call. The length of the CDR3 is 14 residues. Germline CDR1 and CDR2: MGHRA and YSYEKL. V lost 0 bases, J lost 3 bases, and 9 bases lay in between. CDR3 nucleotide sequence: TGCGCCAGCAGCCAAGAGAGCTTCGACTACGAGCAGTACTTC. It specifies CASSQESFDYEQYF.

V and J are TRBV28 and TRBJ2-1; 8 bases are a match to TRBD2. V trimming: 3 bases; J trimming: 8 bases; junction bases outside the gene matches: 6. The CDR3 length is 14 residues. Germline V gene lookup returns CDR1 MDHEN and CDR2 SYDVKM. CDR3: CASSFSGGGYEQFF. The CDR3, as DNA: TGTGCCAGCAGTTTCTCGGGGGGGGGCTATGAGCAGTTCTTC.

The V and J genes are TRBV9 and TRBJ1-1; 7 nucleotides match TRBD1. Trimming cost V 3 bases and J 3 bases; bases outside gene matches: 5. Germline CDR1 reads SGDLS; CDR2 reads YYNGEE. The CDR3 covers 14 residues. CDR3 loop: CASSANRGDTEAFF. The DNA for the CDR3 is TGTGCCAGCAGCGCCAACAGGGGAGACACTGAAGCTTTCTTT.

This clone was recorded a few times. V and J are TRBV6-2 or TRBV6-3 and TRBJ2-5, with 7 bases lining up with TRBD1. V dropped 5 bases and J dropped 3; count of bases not matched to a gene: 9. Germline V CDR1 and CDR2: MNHEY, SVGEGT. This CDR3 contains 15 residues. The chain's CDR3 is CASSPRGQPKETQYF. The CDR3 bases are TGTGCCAGCAGTCCCCGGGGACAGCCGAAAGAGACCCAGTACTTC.

The chain has TRBV5-6 and TRBJ1-5; D is ambiguous. Germline CDR1 SGHDT, CDR2 YYEEEE. Trimming stripped 1 base from V and 9 bases from J, with 8 bases between. The CDR3 loop spans 12 amino acids. The CDR3 bases are TGTGCCAGCAGCTTGAGGTCCGGGCCCCAGCATTTT. Translating gives CASSLRSGPQHF.

This rearrangement joins TRBV27 to TRBJ1-5; TRBD1 matches at 8 bases. Germline assignment: CDR1 MNHEY and CDR2 SMNVEV (reference sequence). The CDR3 extends over 14 amino acids. The DNA for the CDR3 is TGTGCAGCCTCCGCAGGGGGCGCGGGTCAGCCCCAGCATTTT. This gives the protein CAASAGGAGQPQHF.

The chain employs TRBV27 and TRBJ2-2; TRBD2 matches 7 bases. J gave up 5 bases and V 2 bases, and 8 bases lay outside the gene matches. Germline V gives CDR1 MNHEY, CDR2 SMNVEV (reference sequence). This CDR3 contains 16 residues. The CDR3 sequence: CASSLRGGARTGELFF. CDR3 DNA sequence: TGTGCCAGCAGTTTACGGGGAGGGGCGAGGACCGGGGAGCTGTTTTTT.

The chain uses TRBV30 and TRBJ2-5; 10 nucleotides match TRBD1. The CDR3 covers 15 residues. V lost 4 bases and J lost 4; bases outside the gene matches: 9. The germline CDR1 and CDR2 sequences are GTSNPN and SVGIG (reference sequence). CDR3 sequence (DNA): TGTGCCTGGACCTCCGGACAGGGGGTTGTAGAGACCCAGTACTTC. Translated: CAWTSGQGVVETQYF.

This sequence joins TRBV19 and TRBJ1-1, with TRBD1 matching 8 bases. This CDR3 is built from 13 residues. Germline V gene lookup returns CDR1 LNHDA and CDR2 SQIVND (reference sequence). V shed 6 bases, J shed 1 base, and the junction held 1 base outside the gene matches. This CDR3 is CASSDRGNTEAFF. CDR3 nucleotide sequence: TGTGCCAGTAGCGACAGGGGGAACACTGAAGCTTTCTTT.

The chain uses TRBV4-2 and TRBJ1-2, with D perhaps TRBD1 (6 bases). The V end was cut by 0 bases, the J end by 2 bases, with 13 bases between. This CDR3 is built from 16 residues. In germline, CDR1 is LGHNA, CDR2 YNFKEQ. CDR3 amino acids: CASSQDRGVTNYGYTF. In DNA, the CDR3 is TGTGCCAGCAGCCAAGATAGGGGGGTCACCAACTATGGCTACACCTTC.

The chain uses TRBV29-1 and TRBJ2-7; 12 nucleotides agree with TRBD2. The J segment lost 2 bases and the V segment lost 6 bases, leaving 5 bases of the junction unmatched. The germline V gene has CDR1 SQVTM and CDR2 ANQGSEA. CDR3 length equals 14 residues. CDR3 sequence reads: CSVRLAGDTYEQYF. The CDR3 DNA is TGCAGCGTACGACTAGCGGGGGATACCTACGAGCAGTACTTC.

This chain joins TRBV7-2 and TRBJ1-2; D unresolved. V lost 1 base and J lost 3, with 6 bases in between. The CDR3 totals 13 residues. Germline loops: CDR1 SGHTA, CDR2 FQGNSA. The CDR3 protein is CASSLDGDYGYTF. The CDR3 DNA reads as TGTGCCAGCAGCTTAGATGGTGACTATGGCTACACCTTC. Filled out from reference TRBV7-2 and TRBJ1-2, the complete variable domain reads GAGVSQSPSNKVTEKGKDVELRCDPISGHTALYWYRQSLGQGLEFLIYFQGNSAPDKSGLPSDRFSAERTGGSVSTLTIQRTQQEDSAVYLCASSLDGDYGYTFGSGTRLTVV.

This clone was observed a handful of times. V and J are TRBV7-8 and TRBJ2-1; TRBD2 aligns across 7 bases. V gave up 1 base and J gave up 15 bases; unmatched junction bases: 12. Germline V gene data show CDR1 as SGHVS and CDR2 as FQNEAQ. This CDR3 region has 14 residues. The CDR3 region is CASSLEARGTRLFF. CDR3 DNA sequence: TGTGCCAGCAGCTTAGAGGCGCGGGGGACTCGTCTGTTCTTC.

The CDR3 here is CASSLFGSPLGEQFF. The CDR3 DNA reads TGTGCCAGCAGCCTATTCGGGTCGCCCCTCGGGGAGCAGTTCTTC. The chain employs TRBV7-9 and TRBJ2-1, with no clear D. The CDR3 contains 15 residues. The germline V gene has CDR1 SEHNR and CDR2 FQNEAQ (reference sequence). Trimming pared 5 bases from V and 10 bases from J, leaving 21 bases between.

J is TRBJ1-3 and V is TRBV28; D gene unclear. The length of the CDR3 is 12 residues. V was cut by 5 bases and J by 0 bases, with 2 bases left in between. Germline-derived CDR1 and CDR2 are MDHEN and SYDVKM. CDR3 nucleotides: TGTGCCAGCAGTCCCTCTGGAAACACCATATATTTT. It codes for CASSPSGNTIYF.